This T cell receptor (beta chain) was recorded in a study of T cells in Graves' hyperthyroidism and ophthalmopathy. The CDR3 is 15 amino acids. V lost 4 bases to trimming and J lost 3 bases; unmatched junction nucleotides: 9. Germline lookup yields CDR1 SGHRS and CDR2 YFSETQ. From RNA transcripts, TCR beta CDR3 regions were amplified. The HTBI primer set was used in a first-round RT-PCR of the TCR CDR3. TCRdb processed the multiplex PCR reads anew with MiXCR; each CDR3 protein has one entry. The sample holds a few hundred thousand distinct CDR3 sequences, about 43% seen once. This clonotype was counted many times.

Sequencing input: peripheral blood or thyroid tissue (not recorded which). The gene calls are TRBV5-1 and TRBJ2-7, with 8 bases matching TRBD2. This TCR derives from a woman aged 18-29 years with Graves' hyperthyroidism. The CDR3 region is CASSRLGLADYEQYF. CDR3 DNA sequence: TGCGCCAGCAGCCGCCTAGGACTAGCAGACTACGAGCAGTACTTC.